Described below is a single T cell receptor beta chain sequence and its context. Its target is unknown. With the 5' RACE reads reprocessed, TCRdb shows one record per CDR3 protein and no DNA. This sample's clone table lists 550,000 to 600,000 distinct CDR3 sequences. From germline, CDR1 is MDHEN and CDR2 SYDVKM. This CDR3 has 17 residues. The data belong to a study of T cells expressing NK-cell markers. Background on the study: Seropositivity for HCMV was found in most of the eight sequenced donors, with one seronegative. Study outcomes and limitations: The leading position in the CD3+CD56-NKG2C+ fraction of four donors also went to these clonotypes.

The chain carries TRBV28 and TRBJ2-5. The TCR sequence derives from a man between 18 and 35 years old in good health. Sequencing was carried out using blood T cells: a sorted CD56 or NKG2C T cell subset, CD4+ or CD8+ T cells, or bulk PBMC T cells (not recorded which). The CDR3 sequence is CASSFGATRRFQETQYF.